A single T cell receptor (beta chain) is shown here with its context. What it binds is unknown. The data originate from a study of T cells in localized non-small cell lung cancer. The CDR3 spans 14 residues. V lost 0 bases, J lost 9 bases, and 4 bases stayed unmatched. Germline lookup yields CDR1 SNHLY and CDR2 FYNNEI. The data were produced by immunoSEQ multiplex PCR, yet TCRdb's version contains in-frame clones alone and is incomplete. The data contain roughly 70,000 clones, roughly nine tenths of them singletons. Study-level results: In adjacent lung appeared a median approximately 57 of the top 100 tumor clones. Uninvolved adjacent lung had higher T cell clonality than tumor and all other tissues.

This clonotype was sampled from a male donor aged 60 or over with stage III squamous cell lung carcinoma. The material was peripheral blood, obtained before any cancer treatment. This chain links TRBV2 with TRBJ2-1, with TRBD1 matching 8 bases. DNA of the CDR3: TGTGCCAGCAGTGAAGCCGGACAGGGATCTGAGCAGTTCTTC. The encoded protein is CASSEAGQGSEQFF.